This T cell receptor (beta chain) was sequenced in a study of blood T cell repertoires in COVID-19. Study in general: COVID-19 samples from acute and convalescent phases originated in the United States, Italy and Spain. T cells, B-cell-depleted T cells, or PBMCs supplied cDNA or gDNA.

Germline assignment: CDR1 MNHEY and CDR2 SVGAGI. CDR3 size: 13 residues. The V and J ends lost 7 bases and 2 bases respectively, with 11 bases between them. Methods used by the authors: Quantification of nucleated cells was approximated via reference gene primer amplification. Clones were read by immunoSEQ multiplex PCR, and TCRdb kept only the in-frame ones, dropping some. V, J and clone size are those of that table, while D and trimming were read from the DNA. The table lists approximately 160,000 clones, around four fifths of them singletons. The clonotype comes from a man between 70 and 80 years old with acute or convalescent COVID-19. The source material was peripheral blood. The chain joins TRBV6-5 to TRBJ1-2; possibly TRBD1 for D (6 bases). For the CDR3, the DNA is TGTGCCAGCAATGGACAGATAAACTATGGCTACACCTTC. Protein sequence: CASNGQINYGYTF.